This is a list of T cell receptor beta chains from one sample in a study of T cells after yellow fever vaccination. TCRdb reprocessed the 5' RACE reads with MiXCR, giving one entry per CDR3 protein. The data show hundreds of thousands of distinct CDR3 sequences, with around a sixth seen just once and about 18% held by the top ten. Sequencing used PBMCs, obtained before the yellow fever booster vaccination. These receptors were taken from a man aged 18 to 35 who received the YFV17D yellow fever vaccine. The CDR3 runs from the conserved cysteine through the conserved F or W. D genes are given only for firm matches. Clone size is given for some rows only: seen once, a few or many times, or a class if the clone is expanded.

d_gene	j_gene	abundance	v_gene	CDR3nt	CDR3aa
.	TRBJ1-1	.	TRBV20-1	TGCAGTGCTCCAGACAGAAACACTGAAGCTTTCTTT	CSAPDRNTEAFF
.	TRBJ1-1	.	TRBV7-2	TGTGCCAGCAGCCCCATCAGGGGCACTGAAGCTTTCTTT	CASSPIRGTEAFF
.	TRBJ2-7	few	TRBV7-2	TGTGCCAGCAGCCCGCCACCCGGGGTGGTCGGGTACGAGCAGTACTTC	CASSPPPGVVGYEQYF
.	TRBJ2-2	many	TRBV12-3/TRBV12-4	TGTGCCAGCAGTTTAGACGGGGAGCTGTTTTTT	CASSLDGELFF
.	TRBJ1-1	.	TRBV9	TGTGCCAGCAGCGATTCTCGGGGCCCGAACACTGAAGCTTTCTTT	CASSDSRGPNTEAFF
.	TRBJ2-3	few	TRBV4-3	TGCGCCAGCAGCCAAGATAGCATTGGCAGGATCACAGATACGCAGTATTTT	CASSQDSIGRITDTQYF
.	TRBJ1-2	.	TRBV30	TGTGCCTGGAGTGTCATGGACTATGGCTACACCTTC	CAWSVMDYGYTF
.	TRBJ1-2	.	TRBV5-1	TGCGCCAGCAGCCCCACAGGGCCTGGGTATGGCTACACCTTC	CASSPTGPGYGYTF
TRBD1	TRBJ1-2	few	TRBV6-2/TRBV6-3	TGTGCCAGCAGGCTACAGGGGGCCTATGGCTACACCTTC	CASRLQGAYGYTF
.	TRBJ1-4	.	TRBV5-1	TGCGCCAGCAGCTTGGACCCCACGGGTGAAAAACTGTTTTTT	CASSLDPTGEKLFF
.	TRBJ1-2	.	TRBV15	TGTGCCACCAGCAGAGATTGGGCCCGGTTCGGCTACACCTTC	CATSRDWARFGYTF
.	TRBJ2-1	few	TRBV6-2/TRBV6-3	TGTGCCAGCAGGCAGAATTCCTACAATGAGCAGTTCTTC	CASRQNSYNEQFF
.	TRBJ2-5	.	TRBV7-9	TGTGCCAGCAGCTCGGTCGGGGTTTTAGAGACCCAGTACTTC	CASSSVGVLETQYF
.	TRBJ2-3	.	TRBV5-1	TGCGCCAGCAGTATCGCAGTTAGCACAGATACGCAGTATTTT	CASSIAVSTDTQYF
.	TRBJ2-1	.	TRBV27	TGTGCCAGCAGTTCTCCCGCGACACCAGACGGTGAGCAGTTCTTC	CASSSPATPDGEQFF
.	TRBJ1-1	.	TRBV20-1	TGCAGTGCCGACCGGGCAGTCGACACTGAAGCTTTCTTT	CSADRAVDTEAFF
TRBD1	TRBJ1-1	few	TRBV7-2	TGTGCCAGCAGCCCAGCGGGACAGGGAGCTTTCTTT	CASSPAGQGAFF
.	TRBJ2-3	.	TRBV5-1	TGCGCCAGCAGCGAGTTCCACACAGATACGCAGTATTTT	CASSEFHTDTQYF
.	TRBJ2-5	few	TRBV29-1	TGCAGCGTTGGTGCTCAGACACAAGAGACCCAGTACTTC	CSVGAQTQETQYF
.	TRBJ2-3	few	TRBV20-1	TGCAGTGCTAACCCCGCGGGCAGGGTCCTCCTAGATACGCAGTATTTT	CSANPAGRVLLDTQYF
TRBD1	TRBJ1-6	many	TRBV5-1	TGCGCCAGCAGCTTGGGACAGGGGGGCTCACCCCTCCACTTT	CASSLGQGGSPLHF
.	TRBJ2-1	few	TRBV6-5	TGTGCCAGCAGGTTAAGGGGGGACTTATCCTACAATGAGCAGTTCTTC	CASRLRGDLSYNEQFF
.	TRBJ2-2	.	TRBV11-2	TGTGCCAGCAGCTTAGGGGTCGGGAGCACCGGGGAGCTGTTTTTT	CASSLGVGSTGELFF
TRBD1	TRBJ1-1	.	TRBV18	TGTGCCAGCTCAGCTGACAGGGGGAGTGAAGCTTTCTTT	CASSADRGSEAFF
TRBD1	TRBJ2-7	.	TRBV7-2	TGTGCCAGCAGCGCCGGGACAGGGTTCTACGAGCAGTACTTC	CASSAGTGFYEQYF
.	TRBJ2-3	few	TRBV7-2	TGTGCCAGCAGCTTAGAGGGGGAATATACAGATACGCAGTATTTT	CASSLEGEYTDTQYF
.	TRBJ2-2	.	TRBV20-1	TGCAGTGCTAGATCCCGGGACCAATACACCGGGGAGCTGTTCTTT	CSARSRDQYTGELFF
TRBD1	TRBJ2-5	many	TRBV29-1	TGCAGCGCAACAGGGGGCGGGGAGACCCAGTACTTC	CSATGGGETQYF
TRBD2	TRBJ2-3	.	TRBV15	TGTGCCACCAGCAGAGCCCGACTAGCGGGGGGGCACGGTACGCAGTATTTT	CATSRARLAGGHGTQYF
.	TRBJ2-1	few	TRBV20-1	TGCAGTGCTAGGGACAACCCCTACAATGAGCAGTTCTTC	CSARDNPYNEQFF
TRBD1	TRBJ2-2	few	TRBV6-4	TGTGCCAGCCGGACAGGGCTTAACACCGGGGAGCTGTTTTTT	CASRTGLNTGELFF
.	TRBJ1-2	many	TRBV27	TGTGCCAGCGGAGAGTGGGGCTCTGCTAGTGGCTACACCTTC	CASGEWGSASGYTF
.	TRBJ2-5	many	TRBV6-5	TGTGCCAGCAGTTACTCGAGATTCGAATTACAAGAGACCCAGTACTTC	CASSYSRFELQETQYF
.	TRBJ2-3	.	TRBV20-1	TGCAGTGCTAGAGATCCCCCCACAGATACGCAGTATTTT	CSARDPPTDTQYF
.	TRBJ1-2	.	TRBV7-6	TGTGCCAGCAGCTTAAGTCCCCAGGGGAGCGCTGGCTACACCTTC	CASSLSPQGSAGYTF
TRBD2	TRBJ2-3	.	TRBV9	TGTGCCAGCAGTGCTACCGGGACTAGGTATGGGAGCACAGATACGCAGTATTTT	CASSATGTRYGSTDTQYF
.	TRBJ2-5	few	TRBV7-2	TGTGCCAGCAGCCTTGGACGGTGGCAAGAGACCCAGTACTTC	CASSLGRWQETQYF
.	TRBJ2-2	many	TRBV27	TGTGCCAGCAGTACCAATGGGCCGAACACCGGGGAGCTGTTTTTT	CASSTNGPNTGELFF
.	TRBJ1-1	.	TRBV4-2	TGTGCCAGCAGCCACCAACCTGTGGGAATTATGAACCCTGAAGCTTTCTTT	CASSHQPVGIMNPEAFF
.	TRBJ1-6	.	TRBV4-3	TGCGCCAGCAGCCAAGACTGGGCGGATTCACCCCTCCACTTT	CASSQDWADSPLHF
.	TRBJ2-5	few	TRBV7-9	TGTGCCAGCAGCTTCATGGACAGCCAGCAAGAGACCCAGTACTTC	CASSFMDSQQETQYF
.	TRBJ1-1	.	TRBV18	TGTGCCAGCTCAACAGGAATAGGTGGGATGAACACTGAAGCTTTCTTT	CASSTGIGGMNTEAFF
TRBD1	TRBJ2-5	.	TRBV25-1	TGTGCCAGCAGTGAATGGGGTGACAGGGAAGGGAAGACCCAGTACTTC	CASSEWGDREGKTQYF
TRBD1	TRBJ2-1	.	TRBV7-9	TGTGCCAGCAGCCCACCCCCCACGACAGGGTCCCTTCACAATGAGCAGTTCTTC	CASSPPPTTGSLHNEQFF
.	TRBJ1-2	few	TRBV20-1	TGCAGTGCTAGCGTGGGACCCTATGGCTACACCTTC	CSASVGPYGYTF
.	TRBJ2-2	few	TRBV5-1	TGCGCCAGCCGCTTGTACCCCGGGGAGCTGTTTTTT	CASRLYPGELFF
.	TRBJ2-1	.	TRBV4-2	TGTGCCAGCAGCCCGGCCCGGGCCGGACAGAATGAGCAGTTCTTC	CASSPARAGQNEQFF
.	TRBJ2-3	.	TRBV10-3	TGTGCCATCAGTGAGGGGACAGATACGCAGTATTTT	CAISEGTDTQYF
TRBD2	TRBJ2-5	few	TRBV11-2	TGTGCCAGTACGACTAGCTGGGAGACCCAGTACTTC	CASTTSWETQYF
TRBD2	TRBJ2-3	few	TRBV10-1	TGCGCCAGCAGTGATCCGCGGGGGACCGCAGATACGCAGTATTTT	CASSDPRGTADTQYF
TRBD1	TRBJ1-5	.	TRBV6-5	TGTGCCACCAAAACCGGGACAGAGAGAAATCAGCCCCAGCATTTT	CATKTGTERNQPQHF
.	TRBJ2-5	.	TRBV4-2	TGTGCCAGCAGCCAGGGCTCCCTCATGGAGACCCAGTACTTC	CASSQGSLMETQYF
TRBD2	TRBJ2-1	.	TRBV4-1	TGCGCCAGCAGCCAAGAGGAGCGGGGGGGCGCGGATGAGCAGTTCTTC	CASSQEERGGADEQFF
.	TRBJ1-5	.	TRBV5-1	TGCGCCAGCAGCATGGACAGTGTGGGACCTTTT	CASSMDSVGPF